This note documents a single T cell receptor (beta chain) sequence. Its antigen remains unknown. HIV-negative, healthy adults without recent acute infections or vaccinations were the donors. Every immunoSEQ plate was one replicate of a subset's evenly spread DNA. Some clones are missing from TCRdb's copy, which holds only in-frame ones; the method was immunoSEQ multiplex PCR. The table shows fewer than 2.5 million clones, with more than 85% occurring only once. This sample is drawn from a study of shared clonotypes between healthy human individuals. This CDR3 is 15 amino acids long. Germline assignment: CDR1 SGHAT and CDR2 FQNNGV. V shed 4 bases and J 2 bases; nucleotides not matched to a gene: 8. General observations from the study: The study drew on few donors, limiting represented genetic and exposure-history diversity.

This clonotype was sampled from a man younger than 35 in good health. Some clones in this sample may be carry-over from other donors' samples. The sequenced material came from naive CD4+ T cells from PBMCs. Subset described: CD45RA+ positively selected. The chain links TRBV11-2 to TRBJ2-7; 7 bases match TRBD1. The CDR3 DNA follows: TGTGCCAGCAGCTGGGTCCGGGACAGCACCTACGAGCAGTACTTC. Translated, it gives CASSWVRDSTYEQYF.